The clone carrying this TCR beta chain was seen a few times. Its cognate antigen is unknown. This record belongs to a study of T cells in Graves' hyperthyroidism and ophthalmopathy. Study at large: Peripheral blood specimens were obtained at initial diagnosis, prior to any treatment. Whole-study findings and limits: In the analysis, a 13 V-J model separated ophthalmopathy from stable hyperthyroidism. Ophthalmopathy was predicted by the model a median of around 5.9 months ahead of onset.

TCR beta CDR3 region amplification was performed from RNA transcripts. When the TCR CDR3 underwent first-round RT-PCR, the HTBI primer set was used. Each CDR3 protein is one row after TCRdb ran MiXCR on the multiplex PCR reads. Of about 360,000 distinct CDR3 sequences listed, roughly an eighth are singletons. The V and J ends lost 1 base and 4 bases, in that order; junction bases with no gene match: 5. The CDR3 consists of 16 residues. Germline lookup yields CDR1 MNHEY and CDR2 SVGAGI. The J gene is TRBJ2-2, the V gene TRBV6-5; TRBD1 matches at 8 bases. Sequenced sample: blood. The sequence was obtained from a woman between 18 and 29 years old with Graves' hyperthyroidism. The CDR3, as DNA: TGTGCCAGCAGTTACTTGGGGACAGGACCCACCGGGGAGCTGTTTTTT. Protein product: CASSYLGTGPTGELFF.